The 9 T cell receptor beta chains presented below share a single source sample, sequenced in a study of OX40 agonist ivuxolimab in advanced cancers. Method: immunoSEQ multiplex PCR; TCRdb's copy keeps in-frame clones and lacks some. The sample includes about 35,000 clones, about 90% of them seen just once. The sequencing here drew on CD4+ or CD8+ T cells sorted from blood, taken in a trial of the OX40 agonist ivuxolimab. The receptors here all came from an adult with an advanced solid tumor such as melanoma, head and neck, liver or kidney cancer.

The chain is built from TRBV27 and TRBJ2-3, with TRBD2 identical over 7 bases. V shed 1 base and J 0 bases; nucleotides not matched to a gene: 7. There are 17 residues in the CDR3. Germline CDR1 reads MNHEY; CDR2 reads SMNVEV (reference sequence). CDR3 coding DNA: TGTGCCAGCAGTTTATTCCTGGGGGAGGGTAGCACAGATACGCAGTATTTT. Its protein product is CASSLFLGEGSTDTQYF.

The CDR3: CASSPSQGGDYEQYF. CDR3 nucleotides: TGTGCCAGCAGCCCATCCCAGGGAGGCGACTACGAGCAGTACTTC. The chain recombines TRBV7-9 with TRBJ2-7; the D gene is possibly TRBD2 (6 bases). Per the germline V gene, CDR1 is SEHNR and CDR2 is FQNEAQ (reference sequence). The CDR3 spans 15 residues. V lost 5 bases and J 3 bases, leaving 17 bases between the germline ends.

The rearrangement links TRBV27 to TRBJ2-1, with 14 positions matching TRBD2. Germline CDR1 and CDR2: MNHEY and SMNVEV (reference sequence). The CDR3 totals 16 residues. Trimming took 7 bases from V and 4 from J; bases not matched to a gene: 6. This chain's CDR3 is CASIGTSGSVYNEQFF. CDR3 nucleotide sequence: TGTGCCAGCATAGGGACTAGCGGGAGTGTTTACAATGAGCAGTTCTTC.

This clone was seen once. The chain recombines TRBV14 with TRBJ2-7, with D maybe TRBD1 (6 bases). Trimming took 6 bases from V and 0 from J, leaving 9 bases between them. Germline V gene sequence: CDR1 SGHDN, CDR2 FVKESK. CDR3 length equals 13 residues. The CDR3 DNA is TGTGCCAGCAGACAGGACAGCTCCTACGAGCAGTACTTC. Translated, it gives CASRQDSSYEQYF.

The chain joins TRBV4-1 to TRBJ2-7; D is undetermined. The CDR3 totals 15 residues. Deletions cut 0 bases from V and 2 bases from J, with 11 bases between. CDR1 is MGHRA, CDR2 YSYEKL, per germline. The CDR3 region is CASSQEHALAYEQYF. CDR3 nucleotide sequence: TGCGCCAGCAGCCAAGAACACGCGTTAGCCTACGAGCAGTACTTC.

This chain connects TRBV27 to TRBJ2-1; 9 bases match TRBD2. This CDR3 has 16 amino acids. The V and J ends lost 1 base and 6 bases, in that order; junction bases with no gene match: 7. Germline V gene sequence: CDR1 MNHEY, CDR2 SMNVEV (reference sequence). The CDR3 is CASSLFPSGIANEQFF. The CDR3 DNA sequence: TGTGCCAGCAGTTTATTTCCTAGCGGGATCGCCAATGAGCAGTTCTTC.

This clone came up a few times. The rearrangement links TRBV11-2 to TRBJ2-1; D is uncertain. CDR3 length equals 11 residues. The germline V gene has CDR1 SGHAT and CDR2 FQNNGV. V lost 8 bases and J 9 bases, leaving 11 bases between the germline ends. The CDR3 reads CASHDSGEQFF. Written as DNA, the CDR3 is TGTGCCAGCCATGACTCGGGTGAGCAGTTCTTC.

This clone has only one observation. The chain combines TRBV2 with TRBJ1-2; D perhaps matches TRBD1 (5 bases). The length of the CDR3 is 14 residues. V lost 6 bases, J lost 6 bases, and 17 bases lay in between. CDR1 is SNHLY, CDR2 FYNNEI, per germline. The CDR3 sequence: CASSPPGWGDGYTF. CDR3 bases: TGTGCCAGCAGCCCGCCTGGCTGGGGGGATGGCTACACCTTC.

CDR3 in amino acids: CASITTAWQEGTDTQYF. The CDR3 nucleotides read TGTGCCAGCATCACAACGGCATGGCAGGAAGGCACAGATACGCAGTATTTT. This chain joins TRBV28 and TRBJ2-3; D is unclear. The CDR3 consists of 17 residues. V was cut by 7 bases and J by 1 base, with 21 bases left in between. Germline CDR1 is MDHEN and CDR2 is SYDVKM.